This paragraph covers one T cell receptor beta chain sequence. Its antigen is currently unknown. The data were obtained in a study of shared clonotypes between healthy human individuals. Notes on the study in general: Clonotype sharing levels among donors were expected to vary with sequencing depth.

Deep-level assay runs were performed. Assay used: immunoSEQ multiplex PCR; TCRdb lists only in-frame clones, some missing. The table lists roughly 2.2 million clones, over 85% of them singletons. A split of CD4+ cells into CD45RA+ naive and CD45RA-negative memory subsets was performed. There are 15 residues in the CDR3. Germline trimming cut 3 bases from V and 2 bases from J; bases unmatched to any gene: 5. Germline V CDR1 and CDR2: ENHRY, SYGVKD. This receptor was identified in a man aged 18 to 29 in good health. Some clones in this sample may be carry-over from other donors' samples. Sequencing was done on a sample of naive CD4+ T cells from PBMCs. The subset here: CD45RA+ positively selected. The chain has TRBV10-3 and TRBJ2-7; 9 positions match TRBD2. The CDR3 here is CAISDPKRGAYEQYF. The CDR3 nucleotides are TGTGCCATCAGTGACCCCAAGCGGGGGGCCTACGAGCAGTACTTC.